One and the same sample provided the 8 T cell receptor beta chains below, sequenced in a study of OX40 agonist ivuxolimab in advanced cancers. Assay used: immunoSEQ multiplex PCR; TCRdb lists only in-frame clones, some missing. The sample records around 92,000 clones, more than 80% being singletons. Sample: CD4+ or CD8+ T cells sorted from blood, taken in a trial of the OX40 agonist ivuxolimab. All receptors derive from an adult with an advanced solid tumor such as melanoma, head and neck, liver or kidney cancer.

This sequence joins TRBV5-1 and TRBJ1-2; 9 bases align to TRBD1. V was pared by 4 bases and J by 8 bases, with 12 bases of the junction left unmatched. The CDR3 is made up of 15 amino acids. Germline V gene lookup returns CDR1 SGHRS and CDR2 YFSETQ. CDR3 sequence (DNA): TGCGCCAGCAGCAGAACGGGACAGGGTTTGGAAGGCTACACCTTC. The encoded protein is CASSRTGQGLEGYTF.

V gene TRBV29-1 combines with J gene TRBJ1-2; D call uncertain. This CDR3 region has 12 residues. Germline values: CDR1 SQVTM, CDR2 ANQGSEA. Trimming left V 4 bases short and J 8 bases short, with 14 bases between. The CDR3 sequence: CSVGGGVGGYTF. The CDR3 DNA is TGCAGCGTTGGCGGCGGTGTTGGAGGCTACACCTTC.

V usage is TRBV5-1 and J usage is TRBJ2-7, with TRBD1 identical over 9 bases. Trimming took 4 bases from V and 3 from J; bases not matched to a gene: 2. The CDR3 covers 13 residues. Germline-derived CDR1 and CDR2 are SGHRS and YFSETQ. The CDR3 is CASSRTGDYEQYF. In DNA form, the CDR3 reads TGCGCCAGCAGCCGGACAGGGGACTACGAGCAGTACTTC. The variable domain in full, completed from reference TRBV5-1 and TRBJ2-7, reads KAGVTQTPRYLIKTRGQQVTLSCSPISGHRSVSWYQQTPGQGLQFLFEYFSETQRNKGNFPGRFSGRQFSNSRSEMNVSTLELGDSALYLCASSRTGDYEQYFGPGTRLTVT.

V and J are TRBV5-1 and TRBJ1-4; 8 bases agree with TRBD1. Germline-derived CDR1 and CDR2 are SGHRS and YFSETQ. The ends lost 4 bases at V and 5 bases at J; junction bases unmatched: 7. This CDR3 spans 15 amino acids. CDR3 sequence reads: CASSPAGTGNEKLFF. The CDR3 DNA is TGCGCCAGCAGCCCCGCCGGGACAGGCAATGAAAAACTGTTTTTT.

CDR3 DNA: TGTGCCAGCAGTGAAAAGGGGACAGGGGCGTGGGGGCCTTACAATGAGCAGTTCTTC. It yields the protein CASSEKGTGAWGPYNEQFF. This chain links TRBV2 with TRBJ2-1, with 10 bases that match TRBD1. Per the germline V gene, CDR1 is SNHLY and CDR2 is FYNNEI. The CDR3 is 19 residues long. V gave up 2 bases and J gave up 4 bases; unmatched junction bases: 14.

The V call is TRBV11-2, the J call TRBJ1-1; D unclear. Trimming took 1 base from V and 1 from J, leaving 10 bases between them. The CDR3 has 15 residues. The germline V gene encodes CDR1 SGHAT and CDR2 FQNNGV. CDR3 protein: CASSLVRPQNTEAFF. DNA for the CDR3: TGTGCCAGCAGCTTAGTCAGGCCGCAGAACACTGAAGCTTTCTTT. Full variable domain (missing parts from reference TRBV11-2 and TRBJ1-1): EAGVAQSPRYKIIEKRQSVAFWCNPISGHATLYWYQQILGQGPKLLIQFQNNGVVDDSQLPKDRFSAERLKGVDSTLKIQPAKLEDSAVYLCASSLVRPQNTEAFFGQGTRLTVV.

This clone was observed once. The CDR3 spells CASSLGPGAGANVLTF. The CDR3 bases are TGTGCCAGCAGCTTAGGCCCAGGGGCTGGGGCCAACGTCCTGACTTTC. This rearrangement joins TRBV7-2 to TRBJ2-6; D is perhaps TRBD1 (6 bases). The CDR3 extends over 16 amino acids. Germline loops: CDR1 SGHTA, CDR2 FQGNSA. V lost 1 base, J lost 2 bases, and 9 bases lay in between.

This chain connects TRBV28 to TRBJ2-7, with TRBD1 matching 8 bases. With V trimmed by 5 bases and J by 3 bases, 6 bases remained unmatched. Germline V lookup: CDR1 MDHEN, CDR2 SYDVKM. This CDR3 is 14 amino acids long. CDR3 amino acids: CASSANGQGYEQYF. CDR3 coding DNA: TGTGCCAGCAGTGCCAACGGACAGGGCTACGAGCAGTACTTC.